The 24 T cell receptor beta chains below were found in one sample sequenced in a study of post-analysis software for immune sequencing data. Study-level points and caveats: There were several TRBV segments more frequent in patients than controls, and TRBV5-6, TRBV5-1 and TRBV20-1 were among them.

TCR beta libraries were prepared from cDNA with unique molecular identifiers. From the PCR reads, TCRdb called clonotypes with MiXCR, one entry per CDR3 protein. The table lists some 690,000 distinct CDR3 sequences, 25% to 30% of them singletons. The antigens of these receptors remain unknown. The specimen was blood. These receptors were taken from a girl aged 10 to 17 with multiple sclerosis.

Of note for this clonotype: Compared with germline, one end of the junction differs, possibly owing to a read error. The J gene is TRBJ2-3, the V gene TRBV7-2, with D maybe TRBD2 (7 bases). Germline-derived CDR1 and CDR2 are SGHTA and FQGNSA. The CDR3 is 16 amino acids. The CDR3 region has the DNA TGTGCCGGCAGCTTACAGTCGCGGGCGGGGGCCGATGCGCAGTATTTT. Its translation is CAGSLQSRAGADAQYF.

This clonotype has a handful of counts. The genes are TRBV5-1 and TRBJ2-7; D is unresolved. The V end was cut by 0 bases, the J end by 5 bases, with 15 bases between. The CDR3 spans 15 residues. From germline, CDR1 is SGHRS and CDR2 YFSETQ. The CDR3, as DNA: TGCGCCAGCAGCTTGGGGAGCAGGTTGCAGGACGAGCAGTACTTC. Amino acid sequence: CASSLGSRLQDEQYF.

The sample holds one count of this clonotype. The J gene is TRBJ1-2, the V gene TRBV6-5; D not certain. Germline V lookup: CDR1 MNHEY, CDR2 SVGAGI. V lost 0 bases to trimming and J lost 2 bases, with 1 base between them. There are 12 residues in the CDR3. The CDR3 reads CASSYSNYGYTF. CDR3 bases: TGTGCCAGCAGTTACTCGAACTATGGCTACACCTTC.

The chain employs TRBV4-3 and TRBJ2-7, with 9 bases aligning to TRBD1. The length of the CDR3 is 14 residues. Trimming at V came to 4 bases and at J to 2 bases, leaving 3 bases not matched to a gene. Germline V gene sequence: CDR1 LGHNA, CDR2 YSLEER. DNA for the CDR3: TGCGCCAGCAGCCGGAGACAGGGGGCCTACGAGCAGTACTTC. This translates into CASSRRQGAYEQYF.

The chain has TRBV29-1 and TRBJ1-2; 9 positions agree with TRBD1. The germline V gene has CDR1 SQVTM and CDR2 ANQGSEA. The length of the CDR3 is 14 residues. Trimming took 7 bases from V and 3 from J; bases not matched to a gene: 9. The CDR3 DNA reads as TGCAGCGCGATGGACAGGGGTGCTTACTATGGCTACACCTTC. It encodes CSAMDRGAYYGYTF.

There are many counts of this clonotype. The chain recombines TRBV4-1 with TRBJ1-6; D gene ambiguous. The CDR3 loop spans 13 amino acids. Germline CDR1 and CDR2: MGHRA and YSYEKL. V was clipped by 1 base and J by 11 bases, with 9 bases between them. The CDR3 bases are TGCGCCAGCAGCCAAGGGCAGAGACCACCCCTCCACTTT. It yields the protein CASSQGQRPPLHF.

V is TRBV6-6 and J is TRBJ2-5, with D hard to call. Deletions cut 8 bases from V and 0 bases from J, with 10 bases between. The CDR3 is 13 residues long. Germline CDR1 MNHNY, CDR2 SVGAGI (reference sequence). CDR3 region: CASQRDYQETQYF. The CDR3, as DNA: TGTGCCAGCCAAAGGGATTACCAAGAGACCCAGTACTTC.

This clonotype was recorded a few times. The V gene is TRBV12-3 or TRBV12-4, the J gene TRBJ2-3; a weak D match, TRBD1 (7 bases). Trimming took 3 bases from V and 2 from J, leaving 9 bases between them. This CDR3 has 14 residues. The CDR3 DNA reads TGTGCCAGCAGTTTCAGGGGGGTCACAGATACGCAGTATTTT. Protein sequence: CASSFRGVTDTQYF.

This clonotype showed up just a few times. The chain is built from TRBV7-2 and TRBJ2-7; tentative D call: TRBD2 (5 bases). CDR1 and CDR2 from the germline V gene are SGHTA and FQGNSA. Between the trimmed V and J ends, which lost 0 bases and 2 bases, there was a span of 11 bases. The CDR3 length is 15 residues. The CDR3 DNA is TGTGCCAGCAGCTTAGCGCTCGGAGGCCCCTACGAGCAGTACTTC. Translated, it gives CASSLALGGPYEQYF.

This clonotype was seen ten or more times. This rearrangement joins TRBV29-1 to TRBJ2-3; TRBD2 matches 8 bases. The J segment lost 0 bases and the V segment lost 6 bases, leaving 5 bases of the junction unmatched. Per germline, CDR1 SQVTM and CDR2 ANQGSEA. The CDR3 extends over 14 amino acids. CDR3 amino acids: CSVSLAGSTDTQYF. The CDR3 DNA follows: TGCAGCGTCAGTTTAGCGGGGAGCACAGATACGCAGTATTTT.

In this sample, this clonotype turned up a few times. This rearrangement joins TRBV2 to TRBJ2-1; D is possibly TRBD2 (6 bases). Germline V lookup: CDR1 SNHLY, CDR2 FYNNEI. V was clipped by 6 bases and J by 6 bases, with 18 bases between them. CDR3 size: 15 residues. The CDR3 reads CASSLRSTEGNEQFF. The CDR3 DNA follows: TGTGCCAGCAGCCTCCGGTCGACGGAGGGCAATGAGCAGTTCTTC.

This clonotype has just a few counts. The CDR3 spells CAIGDRVDEQYF. The CDR3 DNA follows: TGTGCCATCGGGGACAGGGTCGACGAGCAGTACTTC. V and J are TRBV28 and TRBJ2-7; 9 nucleotides align to TRBD1. Germline V gene sequence: CDR1 MDHEN, CDR2 SYDVKM. After removal of 10 bases from V and 5 bases from J, the junction contained 6 bases not matched to a gene. This CDR3 is built from 12 residues.

The sample holds a few counts of this clonotype. The chain carries TRBV4-1 and TRBJ2-1; D remains ambiguous. V gave up 0 bases and J gave up 9 bases, with 15 bases separating them. Germline-derived CDR1 and CDR2 are MGHRA and YSYEKL. The CDR3 runs 15 residues. The CDR3 DNA is TGCGCCAGCAGCCAAGATCTCAATCAAGTCCGTGAGCAGTTCTTC. Protein sequence: CASSQDLNQVREQFF.

The gene calls are TRBV4-3 and TRBJ2-6; a possible D gene is TRBD1 (5 bases). The CDR3 totals 16 residues. V was shortened by 0 bases and J by 4 bases, with 10 bases between the two germline ends. Germline V lookup: CDR1 LGHNA, CDR2 YSLEER. The CDR3 DNA reads as TGCGCCAGCAGCCAAGATCCAGGGTTGGGGGCCAACGTCCTGACTTTC. Amino acids: CASSQDPGLGANVLTF.

This clonotype was detected ten times or more. The chain links TRBV6-1 to TRBJ2-1, with 9 bases that match TRBD1. This CDR3 is 14 amino acids long. The V and J ends lost 4 bases and 6 bases, in that order; junction bases with no gene match: 4. Germline V gives CDR1 MNHNS, CDR2 SASEGT. The CDR3 DNA reads as TGTGCCAGCAGTGGACAGGGGGTGGGCAATGAGCAGTTCTTC. Encoded protein: CASSGQGVGNEQFF.

In this sample, this clonotype turned up a few times. V is TRBV7-2 and J is TRBJ2-1; no clear D gene. V was pared by 5 bases and J by 15 bases, with 23 bases between. This CDR3 comprises 14 residues. Germline V gene sequence: CDR1 SGHTA, CDR2 FQGNSA. The CDR3 reads CASSPGSGPPHPFF. The CDR3 DNA reads as TGTGCCAGCAGCCCCGGGTCCGGACCTCCCCATCCGTTCTTC.

A note on this clonotype: Sequence at one end of the junction differs from germline and may be a read error. The gene calls are TRBV15 and TRBJ2-2; a weak D match, TRBD1 (6 bases). Germline CDR1 LNHNV, CDR2 YYDKDF (reference sequence). This CDR3 contains 12 residues. CDR3 in amino acids: CATGRGTGELFF. The CDR3 bases are TGTGCCACCGGCAGGGGCACCGGGGAGCTGTTTTTT.

This clonotype came up a few times. The chain recombines TRBV6-6 with TRBJ2-5; no clear D gene. The CDR3 extends over 13 amino acids. CDR1 is MNHNY and CDR2 is SVGAGI in the germline V gene (reference sequence). Trimming left V 1 base short and J 6 bases short, with 9 bases between. As DNA, the CDR3 is TGTGCCAGCAGTTACTTACACAGCCAGACCCAGTACTTC. This encodes CASSYLHSQTQYF.

This clonotype was detected many times. The chain couples TRBV7-9 to TRBJ2-7; D is ambiguous. Germline-derived CDR1 and CDR2 are SEHNR and FQNEAQ (reference sequence). This CDR3 has 13 amino acids. V was clipped by 5 bases and J by 3 bases, with 11 bases between them. The CDR3 nucleotides are TGTGCCAGCAGCGATGGACGGTACTACGAGCAGTACTTC. This translates into CASSDGRYYEQYF.

The chain has TRBV10-3 and TRBJ2-3; 7 bases are shared with TRBD1. The J segment lost 0 bases and the V segment lost 5 bases, leaving 5 bases of the junction unmatched. This CDR3 spans 15 amino acids. Germline-derived CDR1 and CDR2 are ENHRY and SYGVKD. CDR3 residues: CAISTGVTSTDTQYF. CDR3 in DNA: TGTGCCATCAGTACAGGGGTTACTAGCACAGATACGCAGTATTTT.

This chain links TRBV12-3 or TRBV12-4 with TRBJ2-5, with 9 bases aligning to TRBD2. After removal of 3 bases from V and 5 bases from J, the junction contained 7 bases not matched to a gene. This CDR3 has 15 residues. The DNA for the CDR3 is TGTGCCAGCAGTTTGGCGGGGGGGTACACGGAGACCCAGTACTTC. This gives the protein CASSLAGGYTETQYF.

This clonotype was seen once. The chain joins TRBV7-9 to TRBJ2-6, with 8 bases that match TRBD2. Losses at the gene ends were 2 bases for V and 0 bases for J; bases not matched to a gene: 6. Germline CDR1 and CDR2: SEHNR and FQNEAQ (reference sequence). The CDR3 covers 18 residues. CDR3: CASSLSGGGTSGANVLTF. The CDR3 DNA is TGTGCCAGCAGCTTATCGGGCGGGGGGACCTCTGGGGCCAACGTCCTGACTTTC.

Note on this clonotype: Its ends do not fully match the called genes, so a read error is possible. CDR3 sequence reads: CASREGQVNTEAFF. The DNA of the CDR3 is TGTGCCAGCAGAGAAGGGCAGGTGAACACTGAAGCTTTCTTT. The chain is built from TRBV6-1 and TRBJ1-1; no clear D gene. From germline, CDR1 is MNHNS and CDR2 SASEGT. The CDR3 is 14 residues long.

This clonotype has a count of ten or more. This chain uses TRBV7-9 with TRBJ2-7; 10 bases fit TRBD2. The CDR3 spans 18 residues. The germline gives CDR1 SEHNR, CDR2 FQNEAQ (reference sequence). V gave up 1 base and J gave up 0 bases; unmatched junction bases: 9. CDR3 sequence reads: CASSLGPALAGSSYEQYF. CDR3 in DNA: TGTGCCAGCAGCTTAGGACCTGCACTAGCGGGGAGCTCCTACGAGCAGTACTTC.